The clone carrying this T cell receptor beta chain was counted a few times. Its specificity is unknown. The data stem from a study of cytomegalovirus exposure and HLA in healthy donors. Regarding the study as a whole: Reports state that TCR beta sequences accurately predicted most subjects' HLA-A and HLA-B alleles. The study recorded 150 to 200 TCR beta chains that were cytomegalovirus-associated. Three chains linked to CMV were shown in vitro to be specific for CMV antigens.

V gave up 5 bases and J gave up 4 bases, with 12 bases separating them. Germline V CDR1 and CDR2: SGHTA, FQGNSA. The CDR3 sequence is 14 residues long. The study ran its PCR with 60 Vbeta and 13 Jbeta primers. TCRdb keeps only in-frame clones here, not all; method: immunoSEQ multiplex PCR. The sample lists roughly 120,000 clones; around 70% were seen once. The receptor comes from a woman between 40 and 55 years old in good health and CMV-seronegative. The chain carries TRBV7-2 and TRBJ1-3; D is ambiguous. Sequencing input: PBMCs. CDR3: CASSQPLSGNTIYF. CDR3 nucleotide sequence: TGTGCCAGCAGCCAACCTCTATCGGGAAACACCATATATTTT.